What follows are 3 T cell receptor beta chains derived from one specimen sequenced in a study of cytomegalovirus exposure and HLA in healthy donors. It was with 60 Vbeta and 13 Jbeta primers that the PCR ran. Data came from immunoSEQ multiplex PCR; TCRdb stores just in-frame clones and leaves some out. The sample includes around 190,000 clones, approximately 70% of them seen just once. The sequenced material came from PBMCs. All receptors derive from a woman aged 25-40 years in good health and CMV-seropositive.

The CDR3: CASSFSSGSADTQYF. The CDR3 bases are TGTGCCAGCAGTTTTTCTAGCGGGAGCGCAGATACGCAGTATTTT. V usage is TRBV27 and J usage is TRBJ2-3; 10 nucleotides match TRBD2. After removal of 3 bases from V and 4 bases from J, the junction contained 4 bases not matched to a gene. This CDR3 is 15 amino acids long. The germline CDR1 and CDR2 sequences are MNHEY and SMNVEV (reference sequence).

The chain employs TRBV5-1 and TRBJ2-1; D perhaps matches TRBD1 (5 bases). CDR1 is SGHRS and CDR2 is YFSETQ in the germline V gene. The CDR3 consists of 13 residues. V shed 3 bases and J shed 6 bases, with 10 bases lying between them. The DNA of the CDR3 is TGCGCCAGCAGCTCTGGGGCCATCAATGAGCAGTTCTTC. Protein product: CASSSGAINEQFF.

The V call is TRBV5-1, the J call TRBJ2-7, with 7 bases that match TRBD2. Trimming cost V 4 bases and J 0 bases; bases outside gene matches: 4. The CDR3 totals 14 residues. From germline, CDR1 is SGHRS and CDR2 YFSETQ. The CDR3 coding sequence is TGCGCCAGCAGCCTAGCGGCAAGCTCCTACGAGCAGTACTTC. Translation gives CASSLAASSYEQYF.